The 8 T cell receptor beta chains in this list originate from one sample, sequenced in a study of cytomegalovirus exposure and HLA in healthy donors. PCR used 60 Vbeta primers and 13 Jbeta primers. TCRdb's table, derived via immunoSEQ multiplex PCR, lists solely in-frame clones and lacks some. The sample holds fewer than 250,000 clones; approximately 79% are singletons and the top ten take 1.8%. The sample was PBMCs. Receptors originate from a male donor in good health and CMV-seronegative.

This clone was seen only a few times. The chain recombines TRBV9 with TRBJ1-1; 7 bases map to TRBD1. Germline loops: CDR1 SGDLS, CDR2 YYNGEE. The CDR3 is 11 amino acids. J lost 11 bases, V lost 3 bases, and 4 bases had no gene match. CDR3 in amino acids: CASSAGGPAFF. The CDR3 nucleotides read TGTGCCAGCAGCGCAGGGGGTCCGGCTTTCTTT.

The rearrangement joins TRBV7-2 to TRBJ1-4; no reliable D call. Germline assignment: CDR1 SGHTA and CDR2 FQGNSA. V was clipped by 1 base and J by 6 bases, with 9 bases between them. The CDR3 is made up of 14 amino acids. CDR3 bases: TGTGCCAGCAGCTTAGACAGCACCGATGAAAAACTGTTTTTT. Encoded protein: CASSLDSTDEKLFF.

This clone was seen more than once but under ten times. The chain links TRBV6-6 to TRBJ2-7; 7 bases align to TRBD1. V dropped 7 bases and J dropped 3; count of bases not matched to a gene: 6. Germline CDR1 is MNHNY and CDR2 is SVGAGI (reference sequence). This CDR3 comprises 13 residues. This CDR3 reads CASKPGQFYEQYF. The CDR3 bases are TGTGCCAGCAAACCGGGACAGTTCTACGAGCAGTACTTC.

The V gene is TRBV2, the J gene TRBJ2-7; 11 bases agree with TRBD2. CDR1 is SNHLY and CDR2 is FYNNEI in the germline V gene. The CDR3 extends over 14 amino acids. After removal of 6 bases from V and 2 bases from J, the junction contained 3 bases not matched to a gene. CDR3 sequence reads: CASSSTSGAYEQYF. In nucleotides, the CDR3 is TGTGCCAGCAGCTCGACTAGCGGGGCCTACGAGCAGTACTTC.

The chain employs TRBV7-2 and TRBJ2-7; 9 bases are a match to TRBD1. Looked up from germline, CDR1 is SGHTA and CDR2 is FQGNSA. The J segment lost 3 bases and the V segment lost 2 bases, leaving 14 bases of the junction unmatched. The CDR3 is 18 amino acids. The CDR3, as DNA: TGTGCCAGCAGCTTATTCAGAGGAGGAGGGACAGGGAACTACGAGCAGTACTTC. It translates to CASSLFRGGGTGNYEQYF.

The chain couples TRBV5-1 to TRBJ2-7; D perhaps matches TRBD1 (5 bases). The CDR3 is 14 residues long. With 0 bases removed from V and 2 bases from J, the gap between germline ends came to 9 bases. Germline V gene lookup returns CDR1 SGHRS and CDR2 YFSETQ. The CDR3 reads CASSLGWGAYEQYF. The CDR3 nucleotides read TGCGCCAGCAGCTTGGGATGGGGCGCCTACGAGCAGTACTTC.

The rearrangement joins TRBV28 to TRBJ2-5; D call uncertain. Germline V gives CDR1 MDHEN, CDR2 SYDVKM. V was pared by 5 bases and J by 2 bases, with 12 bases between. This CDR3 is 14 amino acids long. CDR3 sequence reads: CASSLSRVQETQYF. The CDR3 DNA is TGTGCCAGCAGTCTATCCCGGGTGCAAGAGACCCAGTACTTC.

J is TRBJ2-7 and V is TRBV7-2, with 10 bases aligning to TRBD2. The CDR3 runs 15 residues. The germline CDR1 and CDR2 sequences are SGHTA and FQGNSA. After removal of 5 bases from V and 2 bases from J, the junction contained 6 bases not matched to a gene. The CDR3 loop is CASSLTSGVTYEQYF. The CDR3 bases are TGTGCCAGCAGCCTAACTAGCGGGGTTACCTACGAGCAGTACTTC.